This is a list of T cell receptor beta chains from one sample in a study of T cells in Graves' hyperthyroidism and ophthalmopathy. Each CDR3 protein gets one entry after TCRdb re-called the multiplex PCR reads with MiXCR. The table has some 490,000 distinct CDR3 sequences, roughly 23% seen once. The sample taken for sequencing was blood. These receptors originate from a woman between 65 and 79 years old with Graves' ophthalmopathy. Both conserved end residues are part of each CDR3. D genes are given only for firm matches. A row's size may be missing; if present it is once, few, many or a size class.

D	J	V	size	CDR3	DNA
TRBD2	TRBJ2-2	TRBV6-1	few	CASKVTSGTSGKNTGELFF	TGTGCCAGCAAGGTAACGTCCGGGACTAGCGGGAAGAACACCGGGGAGCTGTTTTTT
TRBD2	TRBJ2-2	TRBV28	-	CASSFPRGLAEGSLPGELFF	TGTGCCAGCAGTTTCCCCCGAGGACTAGCGGAAGGGTCGTTGCCCGGGGAGCTGTTTTTT
TRBD1	TRBJ1-5	TRBV6-1	few	CASSLGGQGTISQPQHF	TGTGCCAGCAGTTTGGGTGGACAGGGTACAATTAGTCAGCCCCAGCATTTT
TRBD1	TRBJ2-5	TRBV15	few	CATSIQGAGETQYF	TGTGCCACCAGTATTCAGGGGGCCGGGGAGACCCAGTACTTC
TRBD1	TRBJ1-5	TRBV6-5	-	CASSWVGTAPQPQHF	TGTGCCAGCAGTTGGGTAGGGACAGCGCCTCAGCCCCAGCATTTT
-	TRBJ1-1	TRBV18	-	CASSRVTGRPTEAFF	TGTGCCAGCTCACGTGTAACCGGGCGACCCACTGAAGCTTTCTTT
-	TRBJ2-3	TRBV27	many	CASSSEGEYADTQYF	TGTGCCAGCAGTTCCGAGGGGGAGTATGCAGATACGCAGTATTTT
-	TRBJ1-1	TRBV11-2	many	CASSLDGAFWDTEAFF	TGTGCCAGCAGCTTAGATGGGGCGTTCTGGGACACTGAAGCTTTCTTT
-	TRBJ2-2	TRBV2	many	CASSVSQGPGELFF	TGTGCCAGCAGTGTTTCACAGGGCCCCGGGGAGCTGTTTTTT
-	TRBJ1-1	TRBV29-1	few	CSVEEWTQNTEAFF	TGCAGCGTTGAAGAGTGGACACAAAACACTGAAGCTTTCTTT
-	TRBJ1-1	TRBV6-1	few	CASPRGRGLGTEAFF	TGTGCCAGCCCTAGGGGGAGGGGCCTGGGAACTGAAGCTTTCTTT
TRBD2	TRBJ2-7	TRBV5-4	-	CASSPGVAGNYEQYF	TGTGCCAGCAGCCCCGGGGTAGCGGGCAACTACGAGCAGTACTTC
-	TRBJ1-5	TRBV18	-	CASSQGQKKQPQHF	TGTGCCAGCTCCCAAGGACAGAAGAAACAGCCCCAGCATTTT
TRBD1	TRBJ2-4	TRBV6-5	-	CASSYVGTGGTKNIQYF	TGTGCCAGCAGTTACGTCGGGACAGGTGGGACCAAAAACATTCAGTACTTC
TRBD2	TRBJ2-5	TRBV3-1	few	CASSPGTSGHLRVTQYF	TGTGCCAGCAGCCCCGGGACTAGCGGGCACCTTCGGGTGACCCAGTACTTC
-	TRBJ1-5	TRBV7-2	many	CASSLRPSNQPQHF	TGTGCCAGCAGCTTACGGCCTAGCAATCAGCCCCAGCATTTT
TRBD1	TRBJ1-5	TRBV28	few	CASTGFQGAGQPQHF	TGTGCCAGCACCGGATTTCAGGGGGCGGGTCAGCCCCAGCATTTT
TRBD2	TRBJ2-7	TRBV20-1	-	CSAKLAGVYEQYF	TGCAGTGCTAAACTAGCGGGAGTTTACGAGCAGTACTTC
TRBD1	TRBJ2-1	TRBV12-3/TRBV12-4	-	CVSSPGGSSYNEQFF	TGTGTCAGCAGTCCAGGGGGCAGTTCCTACAATGAGCAGTTCTTC
-	TRBJ1-2	TRBV6-1	few	CASVSPLNYGYTF	TGTGCCAGCGTCAGTCCCCTTAACTATGGCTACACCTTC
-	TRBJ2-7	TRBV29-1	-	CSVDSGVGSYEQYF	TGCAGCGTTGATAGTGGCGTAGGATCCTACGAGCAGTACTTC
TRBD1	TRBJ1-4	TRBV6-1	few	CASSSNNPGQGPGKLFF	TGTGCCAGCAGCTCGAACAACCCGGGACAGGGGCCAGGAAAACTGTTTTTT
-	TRBJ1-6	TRBV6-5	-	CASSYARGGRGSPLHF	TGTGCCAGCAGTTACGCCAGGGGCGGACGGGGTTCACCCCTCCACTTT
-	TRBJ1-1	TRBV2	-	CASRNPGHLNTEAFF	TGTGCCAGCAGGAACCCGGGACACCTGAACACTGAAGCTTTCTTT
-	TRBJ2-4	TRBV6-1	-	CASSRFSGPKNIQYF	TGTGCCAGCAGCCGTTTCAGTGGACCCAAAAACATTCAGTACTTC
-	TRBJ2-1	TRBV27	-	CASSLEVGGNEQFF	TGTGCCAGCAGTTTAGAGGTCGGAGGGAATGAGCAGTTCTTC
-	TRBJ2-5	TRBV3-1	-	CASSQDQYGVGETQYF	TGTGCCAGCAGCCAAGATCAATACGGGGTTGGGGAGACCCAGTACTTC
TRBD2	TRBJ2-1	TRBV10-2	few	CASSEQLAGVNEQFF	TGCGCCAGCAGTGAGCAGCTAGCGGGAGTCAATGAGCAGTTCTTC
-	TRBJ2-2	TRBV24-1	few	CATSDPGRPNTGELFF	TGTGCCACCAGTGATCCGGGACGACCGAACACCGGGGAGCTGTTTTTT
-	TRBJ1-5	TRBV28	-	CASSLYGLIDSNQPQHF	TGTGCCAGCAGTTTATACGGACTGATAGATAGCAATCAGCCCCAGCATTTT
-	TRBJ2-2	TRBV5-1	-	CASRYGHLDNGELFF	TGCGCCAGCAGATACGGACATTTGGATAACGGGGAGCTGTTTTTT
TRBD2	TRBJ2-1	TRBV7-3	many	CASSSTSAGGEDEQFF	TGTGCCAGCAGCTCAACTTCAGCGGGGGGTGAGGATGAGCAGTTCTTC
TRBD1	TRBJ1-6	TRBV3-1	-	CASSRTGDNSPLHF	TGTGCCAGCAGCCGGACAGGGGATAATTCACCCCTCCACTTT
-	TRBJ2-1	TRBV4-2	-	CASSQDVPSYNEQFF	TGTGCCAGCAGCCAGGACGTCCCGTCCTACAATGAGCAGTTCTTC
-	TRBJ2-3	TRBV6-4	-	CASSDLPGPNTDTQYF	TGTGCCAGCAGTGACCTGCCGGGACCTAACACAGATACGCAGTATTTT
TRBD2	TRBJ2-1	TRBV20-1	few	CSASRLAGGSSYNEQFF	TGCAGTGCTAGTCGACTAGCGGGAGGGAGCTCCTACAATGAGCAGTTCTTC